The clone carrying this TCR beta chain has at least ten counts. Its antigen is not identified. The repertoire was sequenced with immunoSEQ multiplex PCR; TCRdb's copy has only in-frame clones and lacks some. The sample has about 31,000 clones, none seen only once. Diagnosis required reduced IgG, IgA and/or IgM with specific antibody deficiency. CVID subjects were some 15 female and roughly 31 male, aged roughly 9 to 70. These data come from a study of T cell clonality in common variable immunodeficiency. Notes on the study in general: Common variable immunodeficiency TCR beta sequences reportedly had fewer deletions and N-nucleotide insertions. Authors noted CVID clonality's cause needs subpopulation repertoire sequencing. Compared with healthy controls, CVID subjects showed increased TCRbeta clonality, mostly in about a third.

The clonotype originates from a human donor with common variable immunodeficiency. Specimen: peripheral blood mononuclear cells.

CDR3 sequence: CASSFSSGASNEQFF. CDR3 DNA, as far as it was read: TGTGCCAGCAGCTTTTCTAGCGGGGCCTCCAATGAG. The chain recombines TRBV7-2 with TRBJ2-1, with 9 positions matching TRBD2. The CDR3 end falls 3 residues outside the read, so it is completed with the germline J gene. The germline CDR1 and CDR2 sequences are SGHTA and FQGNSA. With 3 bases clipped from V and 6 bases from J, the junction kept 6 bases outside the gene matches. This CDR3 has 15 amino acids.